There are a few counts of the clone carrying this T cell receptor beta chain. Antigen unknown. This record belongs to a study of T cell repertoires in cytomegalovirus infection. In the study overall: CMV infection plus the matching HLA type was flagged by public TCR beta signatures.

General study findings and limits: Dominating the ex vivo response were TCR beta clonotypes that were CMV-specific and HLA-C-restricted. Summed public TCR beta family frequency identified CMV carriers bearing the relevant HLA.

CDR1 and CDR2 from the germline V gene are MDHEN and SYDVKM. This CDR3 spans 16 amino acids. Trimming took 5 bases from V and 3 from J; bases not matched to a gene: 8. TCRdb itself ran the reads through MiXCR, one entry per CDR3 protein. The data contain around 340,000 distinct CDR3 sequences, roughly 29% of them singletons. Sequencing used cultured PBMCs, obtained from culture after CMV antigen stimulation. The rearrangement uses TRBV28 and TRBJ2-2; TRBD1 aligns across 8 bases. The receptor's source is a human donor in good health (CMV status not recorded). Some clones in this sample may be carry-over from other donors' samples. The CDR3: CASSPRTGIDTGELFF. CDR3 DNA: TGTGCCAGCAGTCCCCGGACAGGGATAGACACCGGGGAGCTGTTTTTT. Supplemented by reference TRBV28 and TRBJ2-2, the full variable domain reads DVKVTQSSRYLVKRTGEKVFLECVQDMDHENMFWYRQDPGLGLRLIYFSYDVKMKEKGDIPEGYSVSREKKERFSLILESASTNQTSMYLCASSPRTGIDTGELFFGEGSRLTVL.